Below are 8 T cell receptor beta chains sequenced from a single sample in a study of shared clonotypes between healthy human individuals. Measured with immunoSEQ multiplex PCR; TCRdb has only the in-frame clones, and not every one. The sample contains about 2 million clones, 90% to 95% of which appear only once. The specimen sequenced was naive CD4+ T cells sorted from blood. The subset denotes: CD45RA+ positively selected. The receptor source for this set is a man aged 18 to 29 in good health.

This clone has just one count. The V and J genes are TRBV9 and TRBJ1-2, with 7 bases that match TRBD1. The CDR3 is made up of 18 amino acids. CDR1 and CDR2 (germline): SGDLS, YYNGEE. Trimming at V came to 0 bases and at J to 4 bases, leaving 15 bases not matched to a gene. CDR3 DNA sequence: TGTGCCAGCAGCGTAGCTCCGGGACAGCCAGGTATTTCCTATGGCTACACCTTC. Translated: CASSVAPGQPGISYGYTF.

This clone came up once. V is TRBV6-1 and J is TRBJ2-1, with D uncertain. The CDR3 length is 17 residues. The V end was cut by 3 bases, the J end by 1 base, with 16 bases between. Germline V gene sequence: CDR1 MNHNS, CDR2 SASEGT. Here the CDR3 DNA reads TGTGCCAGCAGTGACTTAGGCCGATATCGTTCCTACAATGAGCAGTTCTTC. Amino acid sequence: CASSDLGRYRSYNEQFF.

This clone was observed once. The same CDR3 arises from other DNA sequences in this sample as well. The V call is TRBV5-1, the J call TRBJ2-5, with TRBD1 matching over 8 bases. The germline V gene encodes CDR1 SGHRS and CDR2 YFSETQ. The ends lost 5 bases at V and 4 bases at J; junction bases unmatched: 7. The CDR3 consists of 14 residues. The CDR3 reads CASSGQGAGETQYF. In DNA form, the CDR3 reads TGCGCCAGCAGTGGTCAGGGGGCAGGAGAGACCCAGTACTTC.

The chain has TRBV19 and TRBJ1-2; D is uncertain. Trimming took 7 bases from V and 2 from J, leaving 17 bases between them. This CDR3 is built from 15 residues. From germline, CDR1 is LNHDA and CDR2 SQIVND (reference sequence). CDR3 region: CASTLSSTANYGYTF. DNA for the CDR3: TGTGCCAGTACCCTAAGCAGCACAGCCAACTATGGCTACACCTTC.

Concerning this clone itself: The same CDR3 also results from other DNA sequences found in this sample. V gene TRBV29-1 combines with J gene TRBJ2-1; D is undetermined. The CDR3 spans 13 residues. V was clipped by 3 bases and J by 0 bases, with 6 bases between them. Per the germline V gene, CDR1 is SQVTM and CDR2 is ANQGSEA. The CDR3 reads CSVDRSSYNEQFF. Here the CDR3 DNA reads TGCAGCGTTGACCGTAGCTCCTACAATGAGCAGTTCTTC.

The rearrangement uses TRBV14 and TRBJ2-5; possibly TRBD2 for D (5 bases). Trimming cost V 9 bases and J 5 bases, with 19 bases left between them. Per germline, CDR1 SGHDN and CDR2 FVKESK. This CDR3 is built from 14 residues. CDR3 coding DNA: TGTGCCAGGGGGTCCGGGCGGAGGAGGGAGACCCAGTACTTC. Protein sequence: CARGSGRRRETQYF.

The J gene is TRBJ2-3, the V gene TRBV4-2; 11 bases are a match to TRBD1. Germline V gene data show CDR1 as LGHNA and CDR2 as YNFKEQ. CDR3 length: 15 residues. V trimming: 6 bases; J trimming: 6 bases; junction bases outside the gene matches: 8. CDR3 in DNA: TGTGCCAGCAGTCGAAGGACAGGGGGCGCGGATACGCAGTATTTT. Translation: CASSRRTGGADTQYF.

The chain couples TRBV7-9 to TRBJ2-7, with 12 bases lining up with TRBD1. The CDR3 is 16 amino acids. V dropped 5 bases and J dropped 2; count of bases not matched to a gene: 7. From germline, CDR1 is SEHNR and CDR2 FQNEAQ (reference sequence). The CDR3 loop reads CASSRSGTGGPYEQYF. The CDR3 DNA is TGTGCCAGCAGCCGCTCCGGGACAGGGGGCCCCTACGAGCAGTACTTC.